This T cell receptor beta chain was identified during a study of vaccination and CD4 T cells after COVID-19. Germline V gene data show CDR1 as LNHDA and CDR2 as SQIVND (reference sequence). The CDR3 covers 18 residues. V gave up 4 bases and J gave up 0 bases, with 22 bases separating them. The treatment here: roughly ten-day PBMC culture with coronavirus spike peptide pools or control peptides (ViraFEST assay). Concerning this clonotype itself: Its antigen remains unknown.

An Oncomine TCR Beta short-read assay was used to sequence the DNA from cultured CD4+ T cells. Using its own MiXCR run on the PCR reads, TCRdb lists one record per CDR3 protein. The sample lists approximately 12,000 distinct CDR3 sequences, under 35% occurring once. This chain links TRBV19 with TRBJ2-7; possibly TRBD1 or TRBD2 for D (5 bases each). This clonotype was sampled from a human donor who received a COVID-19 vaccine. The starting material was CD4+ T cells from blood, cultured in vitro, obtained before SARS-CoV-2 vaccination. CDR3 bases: TGTGCCAGTAGTAATTCCCGAGGCCCGGGGCAAAGCTCCTACGAGCAGTACTTC. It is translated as CASSNSRGPGQSSYEQYF.